The T cell receptor beta chain described here comes from a study of T cell changes during pregnancy in multiple sclerosis. Data came from immunoSEQ multiplex PCR; TCRdb stores just in-frame clones and leaves some out. The profile covers tens of thousands of clones, with roughly 89% appearing a single time and about 5.4% taken by the ten largest. The germline gives CDR1 SNHLY, CDR2 FYNNEI. The CDR3 extends over 14 amino acids. Germline trimming cut 6 bases from V and 5 bases from J; bases unmatched to any gene: 6. Sequenced material: peripheral blood from another person, used as feeder cells. The chain carries TRBV2 and TRBJ1-5; 8 bases agree with TRBD1. This receptor was taken from a human donor whose cells served as feeder cells for cultures in a pregnancy study. The CDR3 here is CASSGQGGDQPQHF. Here the CDR3 DNA reads TGTGCCAGCAGCGGACAGGGTGGCGATCAGCCCCAGCATTTT.